Listed below are T cell receptor beta chains from one sample, sequenced in a study of naive and memory T cell subsets. MiXCR, run by TCRdb on the UMI-ligation and nested PCR reads, gives a single entry per CDR3 protein. The sample lists 30,000 to 40,000 distinct CDR3 sequences, around 20% occurring once. The sample taken for sequencing was effector memory CD4+ T cells from blood. These receptors were taken from a human donor in good health. Both conserved end residues are part of each CDR3. D genes are given only for firm matches. Not all rows give a size; the values are once, few, many and, for expanded clones, a class.

abundance,d_gene,v_gene,j_gene,CDR3nt,CDR3aa
many,-,TRBV28,TRBJ1-2,TGTGCCAGCCGCGGTCGACAGCGGTTACACTATGGCTACACCTTC,CASRGRQRLHYGYTF
few,-,TRBV10-1,TRBJ2-3,TGCGCCAGCACGAGTCAGGGTTCAAATACGCAGTATTTT,CASTSQGSNTQYF
many,-,TRBV19,TRBJ2-7,TGTGCCAGTAGTCCCCGGGGGATGCAACAGGGCGAGCAGTACTTC,CASSPRGMQQGEQYF
-,TRBD1,TRBV9,TRBJ2-6,TGTGCCAGCAGCGCGACGGTGGGACAGGGGTGGGGGACCAGGGGGGCCAACGTCCTGACTTTC,CASSATVGQGWGTRGANVLTF
-,-,TRBV28,TRBJ2-3,TGTTTGGTACTGGGACTTCCCACAGATACGCAGTATTTT,CLVLGLPTDTQYF
few,TRBD2,TRBV2,TRBJ2-1,TGTGCCAGCAGCCCCCTGACTAGCGGGAGGGACAATGAGCAGTTCTTC,CASSPLTSGRDNEQFF
few,TRBD1,TRBV3-1,TRBJ2-1,TGTGCCAGCAGCCAAAGGACAGGGGTAACTGAGCAGTTCTTC,CASSQRTGVTEQFF
-,-,TRBV20-1,TRBJ2-2,TGCAGTGTATGGCGGGGAGACACCGGGGAGCTGTTTTTT,CSVWRGDTGELFF
many,-,TRBV18,TRBJ1-3,TGTGCCAGCTCGCTCCAGAACCGACCTGGAAACACCATATATTTT,CASSLQNRPGNTIYF
medium-sized,-,TRBV21-1,TRBJ2-7,TGTGCCAGCCAACAGATGACAGACTTTTCCCTCTACGAGCAGTACTTC,CASQQMTDFSLYEQYF
medium-sized,TRBD2,TRBV20-1,TRBJ2-7,TGCAGTGCCCAGACTAGCGCCAATTCCTACGAGCAGTACTTC,CSAQTSANSYEQYF
-,TRBD2,TRBV6-1,TRBJ2-7,TGTGCCAGTACGTTCAGCCGGACCGGGACTAGCGCATACGAGCAGTACTTC,CASTFSRTGTSAYEQYF
-,TRBD1,TRBV20-1,TRBJ2-2,TGCAGTGCTAAACAGGGGATGAACACCGGGGAGCTGTTTTTT,CSAKQGMNTGELFF
medium-sized,TRBD1,TRBV20-1,TRBJ1-5,TGCAGTGCTAGAACAGGGGATTATAGCAATCAGCCCCAGCATTTT,CSARTGDYSNQPQHF
many,TRBD1,TRBV4-3,TRBJ2-3,TGCGCCAGCAGCCTACAGGGGGCAAGTTCAGATACGCAGTATTTT,CASSLQGASSDTQYF
-,-,TRBV10-3,TRBJ2-7,TGTGCCATCAGTGAGTTAGGATACTACGAGCAGTACTTC,CAISELGYYEQYF
-,-,TRBV28,TRBJ1-4,TGTGCCAGCAAGGACAACAGGAATAATGAAAAACTGTTTTTT,CASKDNRNNEKLFF
many,-,TRBV29-1,TRBJ2-5,TGCAGCGTTGAAGAGTTGGGAGAGACCCAGTACTTC,CSVEELGETQYF
once,-,TRBV20-1,TRBJ2-1,TGCAGTGCTAGCATGTTCGGCAGGGTAGCTTCCAATGAGCAGTTCTTC,CSASMFGRVASNEQFF
-,-,TRBV6-5,TRBJ2-1,TGTGCCAGCAGTTTTCTCAGCCGGAGCGCCAATGAGCAGTTCTTC,CASSFLSRSANEQFF
many,TRBD1,TRBV28,TRBJ1-5,TGTGCCAGCAGTGGACAGGGTATCGGTCAGCCCCAGCATTTT,CASSGQGIGQPQHF
many,TRBD1,TRBV20-1,TRBJ1-2,TGCAGTGCTAGAGATTCCGGGGAAAGGGAACAGGGGGGATCCCTTAACTATGGCTACACCTTC,CSARDSGEREQGGSLNYGYTF
many,-,TRBV13,TRBJ2-7,TGTGCCAGCAGCTTAGACAGCAGGGTTTACGAGCAGTACTTC,CASSLDSRVYEQYF
-,-,TRBV10-3,TRBJ1-5,TGTGCCATCAGTGACGGGGTCAGTGGTAGCAATCAGCCCCAGCATTTT,CAISDGVSGSNQPQHF
-,-,TRBV12-3/TRBV12-4,TRBJ2-6,TGTGCCAGCAGTCCTAGTCGGGCAGGGGCCAACGTCCTGACTTTC,CASSPSRAGANVLTF
-,TRBD1,TRBV9,TRBJ2-5,TGTGCCAGCAGCGTAGCACCAGGGGGCGGGCAAGAGACCCAGTACTTC,CASSVAPGGGQETQYF
many,-,TRBV12-3/TRBV12-4,TRBJ1-3,TGTGCCAGCAGTTTAAAGGGGAGTGCCGGAAACACCATATATTTT,CASSLKGSAGNTIYF
few,TRBD1,TRBV6-5,TRBJ1-4,TGTGCCAGCAGACGACAGGGGGCAACTAATGAAAAACTGTTTTTT,CASRRQGATNEKLFF
-,-,TRBV5-4,TRBJ2-4,TGTGCCAGCAGCGGCGGGCCCGCGGGCGGCATTCAGTACTTC,CASSGGPAGGIQYF
-,-,TRBV6-6,TRBJ2-2,TGTGCCAGCAGCCCCTCCCGAAGGTCGAACACCGGGGAGCTGTTTTTT,CASSPSRRSNTGELFF
-,-,TRBV30,TRBJ2-3,TGTGCCTGGGAAATAGGTCGCACAGATACGCAGTATTTT,CAWEIGRTDTQYF
few,-,TRBV6-5,TRBJ1-2,TGTGCCAGCAGTTACTCGCAAGGGTCCTATGGCTACACCTTC,CASSYSQGSYGYTF
-,-,TRBV10-3,TRBJ2-3,TGTGCCATCAGTGGGCGGAGGGGAACTCTAACAGATACGCAGTATTTT,CAISGRRGTLTDTQYF
few,-,TRBV28,TRBJ2-7,TGTGCCAGCCAGATTAGGTACGAGCAGTACTTC,CASQIRYEQYF
many,TRBD2,TRBV7-9,TRBJ2-1,TGTGCCAGCAGCTTAGTGAGCGGGAGCCCCAGTTACAATGAGCAGTTCTTC,CASSLVSGSPSYNEQFF
few,TRBD1,TRBV6-1,TRBJ1-1,TGTGCCAGCAGCGTGGACAGGGACACTGAAGCTTTCTTT,CASSVDRDTEAFF
many,-,TRBV2,TRBJ2-4,TGTGCCAGCAGGGACCCCGGGACAGCCAAAAACATTCAGTACTTC,CASRDPGTAKNIQYF
many,TRBD1,TRBV3-1,TRBJ2-2,TGTGCCAGCAGCCACGGGGGACAGGGGCGCCGGAACACCGGGGAGCTGTTTTTT,CASSHGGQGRRNTGELFF
few,-,TRBV5-1,TRBJ1-1,TGCGCCAGCAGCCCTAACCGGCAACCGGCCGAGGCTTTCTTT,CASSPNRQPAEAFF
-,-,TRBV10-2,TRBJ1-5,TGCGCCAGCAGTGAGTCCGGCCAGGGGCCCCAGCATTTT,CASSESGQGPQHF
-,TRBD2,TRBV7-2,TRBJ2-7,TGTGCCAGCAGCCCGCGACTAGCGGACCCCACCTACGAGCAGTACTTC,CASSPRLADPTYEQYF
-,-,TRBV28,TRBJ2-7,TGTGCCAGCAGGGACAGCATGAGGTCCTACGAGCAGTACTTC,CASRDSMRSYEQYF
-,-,TRBV6-1,TRBJ2-7,TGTGCCGTAAAGGGGGGGTCCTACGAGCAGTACTTC,CAVKGGSYEQYF
many,-,TRBV7-2,TRBJ2-1,TGTGCCAGCAGCTTAGCCGGGTACTCCTACAATGAGCAGTTCTTC,CASSLAGYSYNEQFF
many,TRBD2,TRBV9,TRBJ2-2,TGTGCCAGCAGCCCACTAGCGGCGGACGGGGAGCTGTTTTTT,CASSPLAADGELFF
many,-,TRBV7-9,TRBJ2-3,TGTGCCACCGGAGAGTGGGCAGATACGCAGTATTTT,CATGEWADTQYF
many,-,TRBV27,TRBJ2-2,TGTGCCAGCAGTTTAACGGGACCGAACACCGGGGAGCTGTTTTTT,CASSLTGPNTGELFF
-,TRBD2,TRBV3-1,TRBJ2-7,TGTGCCAGCAGCCCTTCCCGGGCTAGCGGAAGATATTACTACGAGCAGTACTTC,CASSPSRASGRYYYEQYF
-,-,TRBV30,TRBJ2-7,TGTGCCTGGCGGGGACTAGGGGGCGGATACGAGCAGTACTTC,CAWRGLGGGYEQYF
-,-,TRBV6-2/TRBV6-3,TRBJ1-2,TGTGCCAGTCGGGAGACCGGCGGCTACACCTTC,CASRETGGYTF